What follows is one TCR beta chain and its context. The data were obtained in a study of blood T cell repertoires in COVID-19. Profiled with immunoSEQ multiplex PCR; TCRdb holds only in-frame clones, not every one. The sample lists some 210,000 clones, roughly four fifths occurring once. The germline gives CDR1 SGHVS, CDR2 FQNEAQ. The CDR3 covers 15 residues. V lost 4 bases and J lost 1, with 14 bases in between. Sequenced input: peripheral blood. The chain carries TRBV7-8 and TRBJ2-7; a weak D match, TRBD1 (5 bases). This TCR was sampled from a woman between 35 and 50 years old with acute or convalescent COVID-19. DNA for the CDR3: TGTGCCAGCAGCTCAAGGACACGGGCTTCCTACGAGCAGTACTTC. It translates to CASSSRTRASYEQYF.